This T cell receptor (beta chain) was profiled in a study of T cell repertoires in cytomegalovirus infection. Study summary: Public TCR beta signatures provided an indication of both CMV infection and a matching HLA type.

This clonotype was seen repeatedly, ten times or more. Its antigen is undetermined. Study-level points and caveats: Within the response measured ex vivo, HLA-C-restricted CMV-specific TCR beta clonotypes were dominant. Summed frequency of public TCR beta families distinguished CMV carriers with the relevant HLA.

Per germline, CDR1 SEHNR and CDR2 FQNEAQ (reference sequence). CDR3 length: 12 residues. With 6 bases removed from V and 0 bases from J, the gap between germline ends came to 5 bases. TCRdb redid the calling of the reads with MiXCR, one entry per CDR3 protein. Of under 350,000 distinct CDR3 sequences listed, approximately 9.5% are singletons. The sample was PBMCs. The chain couples TRBV7-9 to TRBJ1-1; no firm D call. The receptor was derived from a human donor in good health (CMV status not recorded). Some clones in this sample may be carry-over from other donors' samples. CDR3 coding DNA: TGTGCCAGCAGTCGGGTGAACACTGAAGCTTTCTTT. Its protein product is CASSRVNTEAFF.